The following is a T cell receptor beta chain sequence with its context. No antigen is known for it. These data originate in a study of T cells in narcolepsy. The study's findings and limits: Autoreactive clonotypes reportedly recurred in blood of same and different patients, not controls.

Only in-frame clones appear in the TCRdb table, and some are missing; sequencing was by immunoSEQ multiplex PCR. The sample records about 30,000 clones, 80% to 90% being singletons. CDR3 length equals 13 residues. Germline CDR1 is MGHDK and CDR2 is SYGVNS. V lost 6 bases to trimming and J lost 4 bases, with 10 bases between them. This clonotype originated in a human donor with narcolepsy. Sequencing was performed on CD45RA- memory CD4+ T cells from PBMCs. The chain uses TRBV25-1 and TRBJ1-3; unclear D gene. The CDR3 is CASSVQAGNTIYF. CDR3 nucleotides: TGTGCCAGCAGCGTTCAAGCCGGAAACACCATATATTTT. The full variable domain, completed using reference TRBV25-1 and TRBJ1-3, is EADIYQTPRYLVIGTGKKITLECSQTMGHDKMYWYQQDPGMELHLIHYSYGVNSTEKGDLSSESTVSRIRTEHFPLTLESARPSHTSQYLCASSVQAGNTIYFGEGSWLTVV.